Shown below are 6 T cell receptor beta chains from a single sample sequenced in a study of control samples from healthy donors and cancer patients. The protocol was immunoSEQ multiplex PCR, while the TCRdb copy is restricted to in-frame clones and leaves out a portion. The data contain tens of thousands of clones, 95% to 97% of them singletons. Sequencing input: blood. The receptors shown here come from a woman aged 30 to 39 in good health.

This rearrangement joins TRBV19 to TRBJ1-1, with unresolved D. The V gene lost 4 bases and the J gene lost 3 bases, with 12 bases spanning the gap. The CDR3 is 14 amino acids. Germline V gives CDR1 LNHDA, CDR2 SQIVND (reference sequence). The CDR3 DNA sequence: TGTGCCAGTAGTAACGGGGATTTGTACACTGAAGCTTTCTTT. Amino acid sequence: CASSNGDLYTEAFF.

This chain connects TRBV6-6 to TRBJ1-2; no clear D gene. The CDR3 consists of 14 residues. CDR1 and CDR2 from the germline V gene are MNHNY and SVGAGI (reference sequence). The germline V and J ends were trimmed by 0 bases and 8 bases, with 13 bases remaining between them. The CDR3 region is CASSYSKTGDGYTF. CDR3 sequence (DNA): TGTGCCAGCAGTTACTCGAAGACCGGAGACGGCTACACCTTC.

This rearrangement joins TRBV19 to TRBJ2-1; TRBD2 matches at 7 bases. V gave up 1 base and J gave up 5 bases; unmatched junction bases: 8. Germline CDR1 and CDR2: LNHDA and SQIVND (reference sequence). This CDR3 spans 16 amino acids. DNA of the CDR3: TGTGCCAGTAGTATAGTCTGGGCGGGAGAGGACAATGAGCAGTTCTTC. Translated: CASSIVWAGEDNEQFF.

This rearrangement joins TRBV28 to TRBJ1-3; unclear D gene. The CDR3 loop spans 16 amino acids. Trimming took off 6 bases at V and 0 bases at J, with 15 bases between the two ends. Germline assignment: CDR1 MDHEN and CDR2 SYDVKM. The CDR3 region has the DNA TGTGCCAGCAGCGGTAGGACGCTGAGCTCTGGAAACACCATATATTTT. Its translation is CASSGRTLSSGNTIYF.

The chain links TRBV7-8 to TRBJ2-1, with 8 positions matching TRBD2. In germline, CDR1 is SGHVS, CDR2 FQNEAQ. The length of the CDR3 is 15 residues. The junction had 10 bases not matched to a gene; V was cut back by 7 bases and J by 5 bases. Written as DNA, the CDR3 is TGTGCCAGCACCCCGGCGCTAGCGGGTCACAATGAGCAGTTCTTC. This codes for CASTPALAGHNEQFF.

J is TRBJ2-5 and V is TRBV27; perhaps TRBD1 as D (6 bases). The CDR3 totals 15 residues. CDR1 and CDR2 from the germline V gene are MNHEY and SMNVEV (reference sequence). Between the trimmed V and J ends, which lost 0 bases and 5 bases, there was a span of 13 bases. The CDR3 coding sequence is TGTGCCAGCAGTTTATCGAAGGGGGTTACGGAGACCCAGTACTTC. Translated, it gives CASSLSKGVTETQYF.